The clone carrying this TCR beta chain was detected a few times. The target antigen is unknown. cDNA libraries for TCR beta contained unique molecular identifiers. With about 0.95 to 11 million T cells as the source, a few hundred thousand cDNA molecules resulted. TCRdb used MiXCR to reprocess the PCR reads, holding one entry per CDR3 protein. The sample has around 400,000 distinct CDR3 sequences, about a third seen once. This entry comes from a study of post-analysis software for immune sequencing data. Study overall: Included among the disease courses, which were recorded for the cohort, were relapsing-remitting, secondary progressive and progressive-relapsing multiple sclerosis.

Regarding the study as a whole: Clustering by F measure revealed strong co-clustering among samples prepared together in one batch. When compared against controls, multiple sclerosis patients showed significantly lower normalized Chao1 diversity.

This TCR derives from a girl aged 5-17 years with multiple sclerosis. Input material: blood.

The CDR3 region has the DNA TGTGCCAGCAGCTTGCAGGGGGCGAACGAAAAACTGTTTTTT. This translates into CASSLQGANEKLFF. The chain combines TRBV5-5 with TRBJ1-4, with 8 bases matching TRBD1. CDR3 size: 14 residues. Germline values: CDR1 SGHKS, CDR2 YYEKEE (reference sequence). Trimming at V came to 1 base and at J to 8 bases, leaving 4 bases not matched to a gene.